The sequence of this TCR delta chain was determined in a study of γδ T cells in repeated Plasmodium falciparum infection. The CDR3 covers 20 residues. V trimming: 2 bases; J trimming: 1 base; junction bases outside the gene matches: 19. Germline CDR1 is TVYSNPD and CDR2 is GDNSRS (reference sequence). Flow sorting of PBMC yielded separate Vgamma9/Vdelta2+ and Vdelta2-negative gammadelta T cell populations for bulk repertoire analysis. Remarks on this clone: TCRdb assigns this DNA the protein of a much larger clone, which departs from its translation at residue 5; this likely reflects a read error, and the protein shown comes from translating the DNA.

TCRdb re-called the multiplex PCR reads via CATT. The profile shows around 46,000 delta-chain clones, roughly 1.9% of them singletons. V is TRDV3 and J is TRDJ1; 13 bases align to TRDD3. Sequencing was performed on gamma-delta T cells from blood. This TCR was recovered from a pool of human donors (malaria-infected and uninfected, not separated). The CDR3 loop is CAFQLPLLGDTHEGTDKLIF. The CDR3 region has the DNA TGTGCCTTTCAGCTCCCGCTACTGGGGGATACGCATGAGGGCACCGATAAACTCATCTTT.